Listed below are T cell receptor beta chains from one sample, sequenced in a study of T-cell reconstitution after alpha-beta-depleted transplantation in children. TCRdb reanalysed the PCR reads using MiXCR and keeps one entry per CDR3 protein. The table lists about 420,000 distinct CDR3 sequences, roughly a tenth of them singletons. The material was PBMCs from the stem cell graft donor, obtained from the stem cell graft. All receptors come from a human donor who donated a stem cell graft to a child with acute myeloid leukemia. Each CDR3 is given with its conserved first and last residue. Fields, in order: J gene, V gene, clone size, D gene, CDR3 protein, CDR3 DNA. D genes are given only for firm matches. Clone size is shown for a subset of rows, as once, few, many or a class of expanded clone.

J: TRBJ2-2
V: TRBV12-3/TRBV12-4
size: few
D: -
CDR3: CASTPESGTGELFF
DNA: TGTGCCAGCACCCCCGAGTCGGGAACCGGGGAGCTGTTTTTT

J: TRBJ2-4
V: TRBV6-5
size: -
D: TRBD2
CDR3: CPSGAHIQYF
DNA: TGTCCCAGCGGGGCCCACATTCAGTACTTC

J: TRBJ1-1
V: TRBV7-8
size: -
D: -
CDR3: CASSPTATKNTEAFF
DNA: TGTGCCAGCAGCCCCACAGCGACAAAGAACACTGAAGCTTTCTTT

J: TRBJ1-6
V: TRBV12-3/TRBV12-4
size: few
D: -
CDR3: CASSSGTGQGNSPLHF
DNA: TGTGCCAGCAGTTCGGGGACTGGGCAGGGTAATTCACCCCTCCACTTT

J: TRBJ2-4
V: TRBV7-9
size: -
D: TRBD1
CDR3: CARRDRPRAKNIQYF
DNA: TGTGCCCGCCGGGACAGACCCCGAGCCAAAAACATTCAGTACTTC

J: TRBJ2-7
V: TRBV7-9
size: few
D: -
CDR3: CASSAHYEQYF
DNA: TGTGCCAGCAGCGCGCACTACGAGCAGTACTTC

J: TRBJ2-3
V: TRBV11-2
size: few
D: TRBD2
CDR3: CASSSGLAGALDTQYF
DNA: TGTGCCAGCAGCTCGGGACTAGCGGGGGCCCTAGATACGCAGTATTTT

J: TRBJ1-1
V: TRBV27
size: few
D: TRBD1
CDR3: CASSKTGVNTEAFF
DNA: TGTGCCAGCAGTAAGACAGGGGTGAACACTGAAGCTTTCTTT

J: TRBJ2-1
V: TRBV21-1
size: few
D: -
CDR3: CASSKAHGNNEQFF
DNA: TGTGCCAGCAGCAAAGCGCACGGAAACAATGAGCAGTTCTTC

J: TRBJ2-7
V: TRBV12-5
size: many
D: -
CDR3: CASDQDSGYEQYF
DNA: TGTGCTAGTGACCAAGACAGTGGCTACGAGCAGTACTTC

J: TRBJ1-2
V: TRBV5-1
size: -
D: -
CDR3: CASSTGPRDGYTF
DNA: TGCGCCAGCAGCACCGGACCGCGGGATGGCTACACCTTC

J: TRBJ2-2
V: TRBV20-1
size: -
D: -
CDR3: CSARDLSAGTGELFF
DNA: TGCAGTGCTAGAGATCTTAGCGCGGGCACCGGGGAGCTGTTTTTT

J: TRBJ2-3
V: TRBV3-1
size: many
D: TRBD1
CDR3: CASSPGTGLTDTQYF
DNA: TGTGCCAGCAGCCCAGGGACAGGGCTCACAGATACGCAGTATTTT

J: TRBJ2-7
V: TRBV4-2
size: -
D: -
CDR3: CASSQEEGMGAYEQYF
DNA: TGTGCCAGCAGCCAAGAGGAGGGTATGGGAGCCTACGAGCAGTACTTC

J: TRBJ2-6
V: TRBV20-1
size: -
D: TRBD1
CDR3: CSARDRGSGANVLTF
DNA: TGCAGTGCTAGAGACAGGGGGTCTGGGGCCAACGTCCTGACTTTC

J: TRBJ2-3
V: TRBV12-3/TRBV12-4
size: many
D: -
CDR3: CASSTSNTQYF
DNA: TGTGCCAGCAGTACCAGCAATACGCAGTATTTT

J: TRBJ2-5
V: TRBV11-2
size: -
D: -
CDR3: CASSLGTRNQETQYF
DNA: TGTGCCAGCAGCTTAGGGACGCGGAACCAAGAGACCCAGTACTTC